These 32 T cell receptor beta chains share one sample of origin, sequenced in a study of shared clonotypes between healthy human individuals. TCRdb's copy holds only in-frame clones and misses some; the assay was immunoSEQ multiplex PCR. The sample comprises more than 2 million clones, just over 90% of which are singletons, and about 1.7% rests with the top ten. Naive CD8 cells were CD45RO-negative, positively selected for CCR7, excluding terminally differentiated effector memory CD45RA+ cells. The sequenced sample was naive CD8+ T cells from PBMCs. These receptor sequences come from a man younger than 30 in good health. Some clones in this sample may be carry-over from other donors' samples.

In its sample, this clone was seen once. The chain joins TRBV11-2 to TRBJ2-5, with D unresolved. Judging by the DNA end, TRBJ2-7 fits better; the J call may be wrong. The V gene's germline CDR1 is SGHAT and CDR2 FQNNGV. The CDR3 consists of 11 residues. The CDR3 protein is CASSSSPEQYF. The CDR3 DNA is TGTGCCAGCAGCTCCTCTCCCGAGCAGTACTTC.

CDR3 DNA: TGTGCCAGTAGTATAGTAGGCCCCACCTCGGGGGTCGGTGGCTACACCTTC. This codes for CASSIVGPTSGVGGYTF. The chain has TRBV19 and TRBJ1-2, with D maybe TRBD1 (5 bases). The CDR3 length is 17 residues. Trimming cost V 1 base and J 7 bases, with 22 bases left between them. The germline CDR1 and CDR2 sequences are LNHDA and SQIVND (reference sequence). The full variable domain, its missing parts supplied by reference TRBV19 and TRBJ1-2, is DGGITQSPKYLFRKEGQNVTLSCEQNLNHDAMYWYRQDPGQGLRLIYYSQIVNDFQKGDIAEGYSVSREKKESFPLTVTSAQKNPTAFYLCASSIVGPTSGVGGYTFGSGTRLTVV.

The CDR3 spells CASTIAPRATPVSGNTIYF. In nucleotides, the CDR3 is TGTGCCAGTACCATCGCCCCCCGGGCCACCCCCGTATCTGGAAACACCATATATTTT. The chain is built from TRBV19 and TRBJ1-3; D not certain. The length of the CDR3 is 19 residues. V was cut by 7 bases and J by 1 base, with 26 bases left in between. Germline CDR1 is LNHDA and CDR2 is SQIVND (reference sequence).

For this clone: Other DNA variants within this sample encode the same CDR3. This rearrangement joins TRBV19 to TRBJ2-7; D may match TRBD1 or TRBD2 (5 bases each). The CDR3 spans 14 residues. CDR1 LNHDA and CDR2 SQIVND come from the germline V gene (reference sequence). Between the trimmed V and J ends, which lost 3 bases and 1 base, there was a span of 10 bases. As DNA, the CDR3 is TGTGCCAGTAGTATCCGGGACGGATCCTACGAGCAGTACTTC. Translated: CASSIRDGSYEQYF.

With respect to this clone: Additional DNA sequences in this sample encode the identical CDR3. This chain connects TRBV29-1 to TRBJ2-2; unclear D gene. This CDR3 has 12 residues. With 4 bases removed from V and 2 bases from J, the gap between germline ends came to 5 bases. CDR1 SQVTM and CDR2 ANQGSEA come from the germline V gene. In DNA, the CDR3 is TGCAGCGTTGTCCCCAACACCGGGGAGCTGTTTTTT. Residues: CSVVPNTGELFF.

The J gene is TRBJ2-1, the V gene TRBV19, with 11 bases matching TRBD2. The trim removed 3 bases at V and 0 bases at J, leaving 1 base unmatched. Germline V lookup: CDR1 LNHDA, CDR2 SQIVND (reference sequence). This CDR3 has 16 residues. CDR3 DNA: TGTGCCAGTAGTATGACTAGCGGGATCTCCTACAATGAGCAGTTCTTC. Amino acid sequence: CASSMTSGISYNEQFF.

V is TRBV6-1 and J is TRBJ2-5; perhaps TRBD1 as D (5 bases). With 7 bases removed from V and 5 bases from J, the gap between germline ends came to 14 bases. The germline V gene encodes CDR1 MNHNS and CDR2 SASEGT. This CDR3 comprises 13 residues. The CDR3 sequence is CASNGRAGETQYF. The CDR3, as DNA: TGTGCCAGCAACGGCAGGGCAGGGGAGACCCAGTACTTC.

The rearrangement links TRBV23-1 to TRBJ2-7; D is possibly TRBD1 (6 bases). TRBV23-1 is flagged as an ORF with uncertain function. The CDR3 spans 15 residues. Trimming took off 8 bases at V and 3 bases at J, with 20 bases between the two ends. CDR3 coding DNA: TGCGCCAGCGCCCCAACCGGGACACCTTACTACGAGCAGTACTTC. Translated: CASAPTGTPYYEQYF.

The chain joins TRBV6-1 to TRBJ2-1; D is tentatively TRBD1 or TRBD2 (6 bases each). V was pared by 7 bases and J by 7 bases, with 17 bases between. Germline-derived CDR1 and CDR2 are MNHNS and SASEGT. This CDR3 is 14 amino acids long. For the CDR3, the DNA is TGTGCCAGCACCCTTCTGAGGGGGGCAAATGAGCAGTTCTTC. Its protein product is CASTLLRGANEQFF.

The genes are TRBV27 and TRBJ2-7; 7 bases agree with TRBD2. Per germline, CDR1 MNHEY and CDR2 SMNVEV (reference sequence). V dropped 5 bases and J dropped 4; count of bases not matched to a gene: 17. This CDR3 is built from 17 residues. The CDR3 DNA sequence: TGTGCCAGCAGTCCAGGACTAGTTTCCCACGCCCTTTACGAGCAGTACTTC. Translated: CASSPGLVSHALYEQYF.

A word on this clone: This CDR3 fails to terminate in the conserved phenylalanine or tryptophan, so it likely reflects a read error. No DNA is shown, since the ends of the CDR3 on it are uncertain; the CDR3 is the one TCRdb lists. The chain carries TRBV10-3 and TRBJ1-4. 10 amino acids form the CDR3, both terminal residues included. CDR1 is ENHRY, CDR2 SYGVKD, per germline. The CDR3 sequence is CAIGRRDGRL.

The chain is built from TRBV6-1 and TRBJ2-1, with 9 bases aligning to TRBD2. Germline trimming cut 5 bases from V and 15 bases from J; bases unmatched to any gene: 14. The CDR3 loop spans 14 amino acids. Germline CDR1 reads MNHNS; CDR2 reads SASEGT. The CDR3 is CASSPSKAGTSLFF. CDR3 in DNA: TGTGCCAGCAGTCCATCCAAAGCCGGGACTAGCCTGTTCTTC.

This chain uses TRBV5-6 with TRBJ2-7, with TRBD1 matching over 9 bases. V lost 2 bases to trimming and J lost 2 bases; unmatched junction nucleotides: 5. The CDR3 contains 15 residues. Germline-derived CDR1 and CDR2 are SGHDT and YYEEEE. The CDR3 here is CASSFGTGRPYEQYF. CDR3 coding DNA: TGTGCCAGCAGCTTTGGGACAGGGAGGCCCTACGAGCAGTACTTC.

This chain links TRBV27 with TRBJ1-4, with D uncertain. Per the germline V gene, CDR1 is MNHEY and CDR2 is SMNVEV (reference sequence). The CDR3 has 14 amino acids. Trimming took off 3 bases at V and 8 bases at J, with 13 bases between the two ends. In nucleotides, the CDR3 is TGTGCCAGCAGTTTTATCGGAACAACCGAAAAACTGTTTTTT. As protein: CASSFIGTTEKLFF.

The genes are TRBV27 and TRBJ2-1, with TRBD2 identical over 7 bases. Germline CDR1 reads MNHEY; CDR2 reads SMNVEV (reference sequence). After removal of 7 bases from V and 4 bases from J, the junction contained 10 bases not matched to a gene. The CDR3 sequence is 15 residues long. CDR3 loop: CASTQEAGLYNEQFF. The CDR3 region has the DNA TGTGCCAGCACCCAAGAAGCGGGACTATACAATGAGCAGTTCTTC.

This clone appeared a single time. V is TRBV7-9 and J is TRBJ2-7; TRBD1 matches at 7 bases. After removal of 5 bases from V and 4 bases from J, the junction contained 11 bases not matched to a gene. The CDR3 totals 15 residues. Germline CDR1 and CDR2: SEHNR and FQNEAQ (reference sequence). CDR3 in DNA: TGTGCCAGCAGCCCCAGTAGGGGGCCCCCGTACGAGCAGTACTTC. Translating it yields CASSPSRGPPYEQYF.

The J gene is TRBJ1-4, the V gene TRBV7-2; D unclear. From germline, CDR1 is SGHTA and CDR2 FQGNSA. The CDR3 sequence is 16 residues long. V shed 6 bases and J shed 7 bases, with 21 bases lying between them. The CDR3 loop reads CASSPGLTGWGEKLFF. DNA of the CDR3: TGTGCCAGCAGTCCCGGGTTGACGGGTTGGGGTGAAAAACTGTTTTTT.

The genes are TRBV15 and TRBJ2-7, with 13 bases fitting TRBD2. Germline V gene data show CDR1 as LNHNV and CDR2 as YYDKDF (reference sequence). CDR3 size: 15 residues. With 4 bases clipped from V and 4 bases from J, the junction kept 4 bases outside the gene matches. The CDR3 region is CATSMGGLAGYEQYF. Written as DNA, the CDR3 is TGTGCCACCAGCATGGGGGGACTAGCGGGATACGAGCAGTACTTC.

CDR3 residues: CASSLVMGRGWGQQYF. The DNA for the CDR3 is TGTGCCAGCAGCTTAGTCATGGGAAGGGGATGGGGCCAGCAGTACTTC. The rearrangement uses TRBV7-2 and TRBJ2-7, with D maybe TRBD1 (5 bases). V lost 1 base to trimming and J lost 8 bases, with 21 bases between them. The CDR3 consists of 16 residues. CDR1 is SGHTA, CDR2 FQGNSA, per germline.

The chain recombines TRBV30 with TRBJ1-5; D gene ambiguous. This CDR3 has 13 amino acids. Germline assignment: CDR1 GTSNPN and CDR2 SVGIG (reference sequence). V shed 7 bases and J shed 7 bases, with 17 bases lying between them. The CDR3 spells CAYAVAGGQPQHF. The CDR3, as DNA: TGTGCCTATGCGGTCGCCGGTGGGCAGCCCCAGCATTTT.

This clone appeared once. In DNA form, the CDR3 reads TGCAGCGTTTCCCACCTAGCGGGAGCGAGGAATGAGCAGTTCTTC. This translates into CSVSHLAGARNEQFF. This sequence joins TRBV29-1 and TRBJ2-1; 10 bases agree with TRBD2. The CDR3 has 15 residues. Per germline, CDR1 SQVTM and CDR2 ANQGSEA. V gave up 5 bases and J gave up 7 bases; unmatched junction bases: 11.

This clone was seen once. This sequence joins TRBV5-1 and TRBJ2-7, with D maybe TRBD1 (5 bases). The CDR3 covers 15 residues. The V end was cut by 5 bases, the J end by 0 bases, with 15 bases between. Germline V gives CDR1 SGHRS, CDR2 YFSETQ. The CDR3 sequence is CASSFQRTSSYEQYF. In DNA, the CDR3 is TGCGCCAGCAGTTTTCAACGGACAAGCTCCTACGAGCAGTACTTC. Drawing the rest from reference TRBV5-1 and TRBJ2-7, the complete variable domain is KAGVTQTPRYLIKTRGQQVTLSCSPISGHRSVSWYQQTPGQGLQFLFEYFSETQRNKGNFPGRFSGRQFSNSRSEMNVSTLELGDSALYLCASSFQRTSSYEQYFGPGTRLTVT.

The J gene is TRBJ2-2, the V gene TRBV4-3; 8 bases line up with TRBD1. CDR1 and CDR2 (germline): LGHNA, YSLEER. This CDR3 has 15 residues. J gave up 3 bases and V 4 bases, and 4 bases lay outside the gene matches. As DNA, the CDR3 is TGCGCCAGCAGCCCGGCAGGGGGCCACACCGGGGAGCTGTTTTTT. Amino acid sequence: CASSPAGGHTGELFF.

In this sample, this clone turned up once. The chain has TRBV7-9 and TRBJ2-2; possibly TRBD1 for D (6 bases). Trimming took off 8 bases at V and 2 bases at J, with 18 bases between the two ends. CDR1 is SEHNR, CDR2 FQNEAQ, per germline (reference sequence). The CDR3 extends over 16 amino acids. Here the CDR3 DNA reads TGTGCCAGCGTTCAGGGGACCCTTTTAAACACCGGGGAGCTGTTTTTT. Its translation is CASVQGTLLNTGELFF.

J is TRBJ2-7 and V is TRBV6-1, with TRBD2 matching over 8 bases. CDR3 size: 15 residues. Germline CDR1 and CDR2: MNHNS and SASEGT. The trim removed 1 base at V and 6 bases at J, leaving 8 bases unmatched. CDR3 sequence (DNA): TGTGCCAGCAGTGAAGATCCGGGGGGGGCTTCCGAGCAGTACTTC. Encoded protein: CASSEDPGGASEQYF.

This chain uses TRBV2 with TRBJ1-5, with D uncertain. Germline CDR1 and CDR2: SNHLY and FYNNEI. The CDR3 runs to 13 residues. Trimming left V 6 bases short and J 3 bases short, with 9 bases between. The chain's CDR3 is CASRDLDNQPQHF. The CDR3 nucleotides read TGTGCCAGCAGGGACCTAGACAATCAGCCCCAGCATTTT.

This chain uses TRBV19 with TRBJ1-2; the match to TRBD1 covers 7 bases. The CDR3 loop spans 14 amino acids. CDR1 is LNHDA, CDR2 SQIVND, per germline (reference sequence). V shed 5 bases and J 1 base; nucleotides not matched to a gene: 4. Here the CDR3 reads CASSHHRGNYGYTF. CDR3 DNA: TGTGCCAGTAGTCACCACAGGGGTAACTATGGCTACACCTTC.

The chain employs TRBV7-9 and TRBJ1-4; tentative D call: TRBD1 (6 bases). Trimming shortened V by 4 bases and J by 5 bases, and 14 bases separated the two germline ends. CDR3 length: 15 amino acids. Germline V lookup: CDR1 SEHNR, CDR2 FQNEAQ (reference sequence). The CDR3 protein is CASSSRQDLNEKLFF. CDR3 coding DNA: TGTGCCAGCAGCTCACGACAGGATTTGAATGAAAAACTGTTTTTT. Looking up the rest from reference TRBV7-9 and TRBJ1-4 gives the full variable domain: DTGVSQNPRHKITKRGQNVTFRCDPISEHNRLYWYRQTLGQGPEFLTYFQNEAQLEKSRLLSDRFSAERPKGSFSTLEIQRTEQGDSAMYLCASSSRQDLNEKLFFGSGTQLSVL.

There are a few counts of this clone. The CDR3 DNA sequence: TGTGCCTGGAGTGTATATGGAAATCAGCCCCAGCATTTT. Its protein is CAWSVYGNQPQHF. The genes are TRBV30 and TRBJ1-5, with no clear D. V gave up 0 bases and J gave up 4 bases, with 7 bases separating them. This CDR3 comprises 13 residues. Germline loops: CDR1 GTSNPN, CDR2 SVGIG (reference sequence).

The chain carries TRBV6-4 and TRBJ2-7; 9 bases line up with TRBD1. CDR3 length equals 15 residues. The junction had 9 bases not matched to a gene; V was cut back by 3 bases and J by 6 bases. CDR1 and CDR2 from the germline V gene are MRHNA and SNTAGT. CDR3 amino acids: CASSESATGGSEQYF. CDR3 nucleotide sequence: TGTGCCAGCAGTGAAAGTGCGACAGGGGGAAGCGAGCAGTACTTC.

The V and J genes are TRBV7-6 and TRBJ1-2; D not certain. In germline, CDR1 is SGHVS, CDR2 FNYEAQ. The CDR3 runs to 14 residues. V gave up 1 base and J gave up 5 bases, with 11 bases separating them. The CDR3 DNA reads TGTGCCAGCAGCTTAGGACCGAAGAGTTATGGCTACACCTTC. It encodes CASSLGPKSYGYTF.

The rearrangement uses TRBV28 and TRBJ1-5, with 9 bases fitting TRBD1. V trimming: 5 bases; J trimming: 7 bases; junction bases outside the gene matches: 9. This CDR3 has 15 residues. Germline assignment: CDR1 MDHEN and CDR2 SYDVKM. The CDR3 sequence: CASSVRDRVYQPQHF. DNA for the CDR3: TGTGCCAGCAGTGTCCGGGACAGGGTCTACCAGCCCCAGCATTTT.